Presented here are 14 T cell receptor beta chains from one specimen sequenced in a study of T cell responses to AZD1222 COVID-19 vaccine. Profiling relied on immunoSEQ multiplex PCR, and the TCRdb table lists in-frame clones only, not all of them. This table holds about 99,000 clones, roughly 90% found once. Sequencing was performed on peripheral blood, taken on day 0 of AZD1222 vaccination. The receptors here all came from an adult in good health.

J is TRBJ2-7 and V is TRBV24-1; possible D gene TRBD1, 5 bases. Germline loops: CDR1 KGHDR, CDR2 SFDVKD. The CDR3 sequence is 15 residues long. V shed 0 bases and J shed 7 bases, with 15 bases lying between them. The CDR3 protein is CATSDLGPSKGEQYF. The CDR3 nucleotides are TGTGCCACCAGTGATTTGGGCCCAAGCAAGGGGGAGCAGTACTTC.

This chain joins TRBV5-1 and TRBJ2-3, with 7 nucleotides matching TRBD2. Germline CDR1 SGHRS, CDR2 YFSETQ. With V trimmed by 4 bases and J by 5 bases, 13 bases remained unmatched. The length of the CDR3 is 16 residues. CDR3 coding DNA: TGCGCCAGCAGCCTGACGGCCAGCGGGAATGGAGATACGCAGTATTTT. Its translation: CASSLTASGNGDTQYF.

This sequence joins TRBV19 and TRBJ1-4, with 8 positions matching TRBD1. V shed 5 bases, J shed 8 bases, and the junction held 7 bases outside the gene matches. The CDR3 contains 14 residues. Germline-derived CDR1 and CDR2 are LNHDA and SQIVND (reference sequence). CDR3 coding DNA: TGTGCCAGTAGTTCGACAGGGGATCAAGAAAAACTGTTTTTT. This encodes CASSSTGDQEKLFF.

This sequence joins TRBV7-2 and TRBJ2-1; D remains ambiguous. V shed 5 bases and J shed 0 bases, with 11 bases lying between them. Germline-derived CDR1 and CDR2 are SGHTA and FQGNSA. The CDR3 covers 15 residues. CDR3 region: CASSPTSGSYNEQFF. The CDR3 DNA reads TGTGCCAGCAGCCCCACTTCAGGCTCCTACAATGAGCAGTTCTTC.

This clone has ten or more counts. J is TRBJ2-1 and V is TRBV4-3, with 7 bases that match TRBD1. Per germline, CDR1 LGHNA and CDR2 YSLEER. The CDR3 has 15 amino acids. V trimming: 4 bases; J trimming: 6 bases; junction bases outside the gene matches: 9. Written as DNA, the CDR3 is TGCGCCAGCAGCCTACCAGCGACAGGGTGCAATGAGCAGTTCTTC. Protein product: CASSLPATGCNEQFF.

This rearrangement joins TRBV19 to TRBJ1-1, with unresolved D. The CDR3 totals 16 residues. Trimming removed 3 bases from V and 5 bases from J, with 19 bases in between. Germline CDR1 and CDR2: LNHDA and SQIVND (reference sequence). CDR3: CASSIGGRARATEAFF. Written as DNA, the CDR3 is TGTGCCAGTAGTATCGGTGGGAGGGCGCGGGCTACTGAAGCTTTCTTT.

The chain carries TRBV30 and TRBJ2-1; D tentatively fits TRBD1 or TRBD2 (5 bases each). The ends were cut back, 2 bases at V and 0 bases at J, with 11 bases in the middle. Germline V gene sequence: CDR1 GTSNPN, CDR2 SVGIG (reference sequence). The CDR3 is made up of 15 amino acids. The CDR3 is CAWSPGPGSYNEQFF. DNA for the CDR3: TGTGCCTGGAGTCCGGGACCCGGCTCCTACAATGAGCAGTTCTTC.

The V call is TRBV10-3, the J call TRBJ2-1; no clear D gene. The germline V gene has CDR1 ENHRY and CDR2 SYGVKD. Trimming left V 3 bases short and J 4 bases short, with 13 bases between. The length of the CDR3 is 15 residues. The CDR3, as DNA: TGTGCCATCAGTGATCCCATGGCTACTTACAATGAGCAGTTCTTC. This gives the protein CAISDPMATYNEQFF.

V is TRBV2 and J is TRBJ2-7; the match to TRBD2 covers 11 bases. The CDR3 is made up of 15 amino acids. The germline gives CDR1 SNHLY, CDR2 FYNNEI. Trimming at V came to 11 bases and at J to 0 bases, leaving 9 bases not matched to a gene. CDR3 bases: TGTGCCTGTCAGACTAGCGGGATCCCCTCCTACGAGCAGTACTTC. Protein product: CACQTSGIPSYEQYF.

The chain joins TRBV5-1 to TRBJ1-6; no firm D call. There are 13 residues in the CDR3. The germline V gene has CDR1 SGHRS and CDR2 YFSETQ. Between the trimmed V and J ends, which lost 0 bases and 7 bases, there was a span of 5 bases. The CDR3 reads CASSLDVNSPLHF. The CDR3 DNA is TGCGCCAGCAGCTTGGATGTAAATTCACCCCTCCACTTT.

J is TRBJ1-1 and V is TRBV6-2 or TRBV6-3; D unclear. CDR1 MNHEY and CDR2 SVGEGT come from the germline V gene. V gave up 1 base and J gave up 0 bases, with 12 bases separating them. The CDR3 covers 16 residues. The CDR3 sequence: CASSYYKVSMNTEAFF. The CDR3 DNA follows: TGTGCCAGCAGTTACTACAAGGTCAGCATGAACACTGAAGCTTTCTTT.

This clone is medium-sized by share. The chain couples TRBV6-6 to TRBJ1-5, with TRBD1 matching over 11 bases. The CDR3 runs to 17 residues. With V trimmed by 5 bases and J by 3 bases, 9 bases remained unmatched. CDR1 is MNHNY, CDR2 SVGAGI, per germline (reference sequence). CDR3 coding DNA: TGTGCCAGCAGTCAGAGGACAGGGGGCTACGCCAATCAGCCCCAGCATTTT. This sequence encodes CASSQRTGGYANQPQHF.

This rearrangement joins TRBV19 to TRBJ2-7; TRBD2 is a possible D gene (5 bases). Trimming cost V 3 bases and J 3 bases, with 9 bases left between them. The V gene's germline CDR1 is LNHDA and CDR2 SQIVND (reference sequence). The CDR3 has 13 residues. For the CDR3, the DNA is TGTGCCAGTAGTATTACTAGGGACTACGAGCAGTACTTC. It translates to CASSITRDYEQYF. Full variable domain (rest looked up from reference TRBV19 and TRBJ2-7): DGGITQSPKYLFRKEGQNVTLSCEQNLNHDAMYWYRQDPGQGLRLIYYSQIVNDFQKGDIAEGYSVSREKKESFPLTVTSAQKNPTAFYLCASSITRDYEQYFGPGTRLTVT.

This chain connects TRBV4-2 to TRBJ1-4, with 7 bases aligning to TRBD1. CDR3 length equals 16 residues. Trimming removed 0 bases from V and 4 bases from J; junction bases left unmatched: 5. CDR1 LGHNA and CDR2 YNFKEQ come from the germline V gene. CDR3 loop: CASSQDGTALNEKLFF. The CDR3, as DNA: TGTGCCAGCAGCCAAGATGGGACAGCTCTTAATGAAAAACTGTTTTTT.